This paragraph covers one T cell receptor (beta chain) sequence. Its target is unknown. The PCR employed 60 Vbeta primers together with 13 Jbeta primers. Clones were sequenced by immunoSEQ multiplex PCR, and TCRdb holds only the in-frame ones, with some missing. The sample consists of 110,000 or so clones, 60% to 80% of them appearing once. While unrecorded immune exposures were likely, the donors were nominally healthy when sampled. The sample is drawn from a study of cytomegalovirus exposure and HLA in healthy donors. Study overall: Earlier, 95 million to 130 million unique TCR beta sequences were recovered from approximately 200 million T cells by an analysis. There were 350 to 400 genotyped donors. Of these, 81% fell in the genetic ancestry cluster associated with self-reported Caucasian donors. The study's findings and limits: The study designated about 160 TCR beta chains cytomegalovirus-associated.

CDR3 length: 15 residues. Losses at the gene ends were 1 base for V and 1 base for J; bases not matched to a gene: 4. Germline loops: CDR1 MGHRA, CDR2 YSYEKL. This rearrangement joins TRBV4-1 to TRBJ2-7, with 7 bases fitting TRBD2. Sequenced sample: PBMCs. The receptor was isolated from a middle-aged man in good health and CMV-seropositive. CDR3 bases: TGCGCCAGCAGCCAAGCTACGGGAGGATCCTACGAGCAGTACTTC. Protein sequence: CASSQATGGSYEQYF.